These 20 T cell receptor beta chains came from one sample sequenced in a study of T cell clonality in common variable immunodeficiency. Libraries were prepared by immunoSEQ multiplex PCR; TCRdb keeps only in-frame clonotypes and omits some of them. The sample shows approximately 75,000 clones, none of them appearing just once. Sample: peripheral blood mononuclear cells. The receptors come from a person aged 18 to 70 in good health.

This clone was picked up many times. The read halts 3 residues ahead of the CDR3 end, with the missing end drawn from the germline J gene. The J gene is TRBJ2-5, the V gene TRBV20-1, with 9 bases matching TRBD2. The junction had 16 bases not matched to a gene; V was cut back by 7 bases and J by 4 bases. The V gene's germline CDR1 is DFQATT and CDR2 SNEGSKA (reference sequence). The length of the CDR3 is 16 residues. The covered CDR3 bases are TGCAGTGTCCCCAGCGGGAGGCTAAATACGGGAGAGACC. Translated, it gives CSVPSGRLNTGET. Given in full, the CDR3 is CSVPSGRLNTGETQYF.

This clone was picked up many times. The read terminates 3 residues before the CDR3 end, so the remaining end is supplied by the germline J gene. Additional DNA sequences in this sample encode the identical CDR3. This chain connects TRBV18 to TRBJ2-3; a possible D gene is TRBD1 (5 bases). The CDR3 has 15 residues. Germline CDR1 reads KGHSH; CDR2 reads LQKENI. V shed 0 bases and J shed 3 bases, with 10 bases lying between them. CDR3 DNA, as far as it was read: TGTGCCAGCTCACCACCTCAGGGCAGAACAGATACG. Amino acids: CASSPPQGRTDT. The whole CDR3 sequence reads CASSPPQGRTDTQYF. The full variable domain, completed using reference TRBV18 and TRBJ2-3, is NAGVMQNPRHLVRRRGQEARLRCSPMKGHSHVYWYRQLPEEGLKFMVYLQKENIIDESGMPKERFSAEFPKEGPSILRIQQVVRGDSAAYFCASSPPQGRTDTQYFGPGTRLTVL.

This clone came up many times. With the read ending 3 residues before the CDR3 end, the germline J gene is used to fill in that end. This sequence joins TRBV18 and TRBJ2-1; TRBD2 matches at 9 bases. With 0 bases clipped from V and 8 bases from J, the junction kept 8 bases outside the gene matches. The CDR3 contains 16 residues. Germline CDR1 and CDR2: KGHSH and LQKENI. The sequenced CDR3 bases are TGTGCCAGCTCACCACCGGGACTAGCTCACTGGTATGAG. Amino acid sequence: CASSPPGLAHWYE. The complete CDR3 reads CASSPPGLAHWYEQFF.

This clone showed up many times. The CDR3 end is not reached by the read, which stops 3 residues before it; the germline J gene fills it in. The rearrangement links TRBV19 to TRBJ2-3; perhaps TRBD1 as D (6 bases). The CDR3 totals 14 residues. V lost 4 bases and J 2 bases, leaving 10 bases between the germline ends. Germline CDR1 is LNHDA and CDR2 is SQIVND (reference sequence). The CDR3 bases that were read are TGTGCCAGTAGTAACAGGGCGAACACAGATACG. The encoded protein is CASSNRANTDT. The full-length CDR3 reads as CASSNRANTDTQYF.

In this sample, this clone turned up many times. The read falls 3 residues short of the CDR3 end, and the missing part is taken from the germline J gene. The rearrangement links TRBV20-1 to TRBJ1-1; 7 bases are a match to TRBD1. The CDR3 sequence is 16 residues long. J was trimmed by 1 base and V by 4 bases; bases with no gene match: 12. Germline CDR1 and CDR2: DFQATT and SNEGSKA (reference sequence). Incomplete CDR3 DNA: TGCAGTGCTACGGACAGGTCCCGGTCCTCGAACACTGAA. Translation: CSATDRSRSSNTE. The full-length CDR3 reads as CSATDRSRSSNTEAFF.

Ten or more counts support this clone. The sequenced fragment ends 3 residues before the CDR3 boundary, so the rest is inferred from the germline J gene. The chain has TRBV5-1 and TRBJ1-2; 8 positions match TRBD1. This CDR3 spans 14 amino acids. The germline CDR1 and CDR2 sequences are SGHRS and YFSETQ. The CDR3 sequence: CASSLDQGARGYTF. The covered CDR3 bases are TGCGCCAGCAGCTTGGACCAGGGGGCGCGCGGC.

This clone came up many times. The read stops 3 residues short of the end of the CDR3; the missing end is completed from the germline J gene. The chain employs TRBV5-6 and TRBJ2-7; D gene unclear. Germline loops: CDR1 SGHDT, CDR2 YYEEEE. Trimming removed 2 bases from V and 3 bases from J, with 12 bases in between. The CDR3 has 14 residues. The CDR3 is CASSLGSSVYEQYF. The part of the CDR3 DNA that was read is TGTGCCAGCAGCTTAGGTTCGAGTGTCTACGAG.

This clone has at least ten counts. The read halts 3 residues ahead of the CDR3 end, with the missing end drawn from the germline J gene. The sample holds other DNA sequences that translate to the same CDR3. This chain connects TRBV19 to TRBJ2-7; the match to TRBD2 covers 9 bases. The CDR3 has 14 amino acids. CDR1 and CDR2 (germline): LNHDA, SQIVND (reference sequence). V was pared by 3 bases and J by 0 bases, with 0 bases of the junction left unmatched. This chain's CDR3 is CASSISGSSYEQYF. The CDR3 bases that were read are TGTGCCAGTAGTATTAGCGGGAGCTCCTACGAG.

The table lists this clone with many counts. The read ends 3 residues early relative to the CDR3; the germline J gene fills the gap. V gene TRBV30 combines with J gene TRBJ1-6, with D possibly TRBD1 on 6 matching bases. The CDR3 is 18 amino acids. The V gene's germline CDR1 is GTSNPN and CDR2 SVGIG (reference sequence). V was pared by 4 bases and J by 9 bases, with 28 bases between. CDR3 DNA (partial): TGTGCCTGGACCCCGCGGGGGCAGGGACGATTACCGCTTTCACCC. It specifies CAWTPRGQGRLPLSP. The whole CDR3 sequence reads CAWTPRGQGRLPLSPLHF.

In its sample, this clone was seen many times. The CDR3 end is not reached by the read, which stops 3 residues before it; the germline J gene fills it in. The chain has TRBV11-2 and TRBJ2-1, with TRBD2 as a possible D gene (5 bases). The CDR3 has 14 residues. Per the germline V gene, CDR1 is SGHAT and CDR2 is FQNNGV. V lost 1 base and J 4 bases, leaving 8 bases between the germline ends. The CDR3 loop is CASSLALVYNEQFF. Incomplete CDR3 DNA: TGTGCCAGCAGCTTAGCACTAGTGTACAATGAG.

This clone was detected many times. Sequencing ends 3 residues short of the CDR3 end; the germline J gene provides the rest. The genes are TRBV18 and TRBJ2-1; maybe TRBD2 (5 bases). The length of the CDR3 is 16 residues. CDR1 and CDR2 (germline): KGHSH, LQKENI. Trimming removed 6 bases from V and 1 base from J, with 16 bases in between. Partial CDR3 DNA: TGTGCCAGCTCTCCCCGGCCCGGGGTTTCCTACAATGAG. Translating it yields CASSPRPGVSYNE. The full-length CDR3 reads as CASSPRPGVSYNEQFF.

This clone was counted ten times or more. Read data end 3 residues before the CDR3 end; the end is taken from the germline J gene. This chain connects TRBV20-1 to TRBJ1-2, with D possibly matching TRBD1 (5 bases). Trimming removed 6 bases at V and 7 bases at J, with 12 bases between. The CDR3 spans 11 residues. In germline, CDR1 is DFQATT, CDR2 SNEGSKA (reference sequence). The chain's CDR3 is CSARAFLGYTF. The sequenced part of the CDR3 DNA is TGCAGTGCCAGGGCTTTTCTTGGC.

This clone was seen repeatedly, ten times or more. The read finishes 3 residues shy of the CDR3 end, and the germline J gene is used to complete it. The genes are TRBV7-9 and TRBJ2-7; 7 bases match TRBD1. This CDR3 spans 14 amino acids. The junction had 6 bases not matched to a gene; V was cut back by 5 bases and J by 2 bases. Germline V gene data show CDR1 as SEHNR and CDR2 as FQNEAQ (reference sequence). The CDR3 loop is CASSARQGPYEQYF. The part of the CDR3 DNA that was read is TGTGCCAGCAGCGCCCGACAGGGTCCCTACGAG.

In this sample, this clone turned up many times. The read finishes 3 residues shy of the CDR3 end, and the germline J gene is used to complete it. The chain employs TRBV18 and TRBJ2-3; 7 bases agree with TRBD2. CDR1 is KGHSH and CDR2 is LQKENI in the germline V gene. J lost 3 bases, V lost 6 bases, and 12 bases had no gene match. The CDR3 is made up of 16 amino acids. The sequenced part of the CDR3 DNA is TGTGCCAGCTCGCCTCTGGAGCGGGGTGGGACAGATACG. Translation gives CASSPLERGGTDT. The whole CDR3 sequence is CASSPLERGGTDTQYF.

This clone was seen many times. The CDR3 end is not reached by the read, which stops 3 residues before it; the germline J gene fills it in. The J gene is TRBJ1-6, the V gene TRBV7-2; the match to TRBD1 covers 7 bases. Germline CDR1 reads SGHTA; CDR2 reads FQGNSA. V shed 5 bases, J shed 7 bases, and the junction held 8 bases outside the gene matches. This CDR3 is 15 amino acids long. The part of the CDR3 DNA that was read is TGTGCCAGCAGCCCCCGGGACAGACTCAATTCACCC. It is translated as CASSPRDRLNSP. From start to end, the CDR3 is CASSPRDRLNSPLHF.

This clone was observed many times. The missing CDR3 end, 3 residues past where the read stops, is filled in from the germline J gene. V and J are TRBV20-1 and TRBJ2-7; 11 bases fit TRBD2. The CDR3 runs to 12 residues. V shed 8 bases and J 2 bases; nucleotides not matched to a gene: 2. Germline loops: CDR1 DFQATT, CDR2 SNEGSKA (reference sequence). The covered CDR3 bases are TGCAGTTTAGCGGGAGGGACCTACGAG. It specifies CSLAGGTYE. The entire CDR3 protein reads CSLAGGTYEQYF.

There are a few counts of this clone. The CDR3 goes on 3 residues after the read ends, and that part is filled in from the germline J gene. The gene calls are TRBV7-8 and TRBJ2-3, with 12 bases aligning to TRBD2. This CDR3 contains 16 residues. Germline trimming cut 7 bases from V and 3 bases from J; bases unmatched to any gene: 8. The germline CDR1 and CDR2 sequences are SGHVS and FQNEAQ. CDR3 region: CASNSGLAGPTDTQYF. CDR3 DNA (partial): TGTGCCAGCAACTCCGGACTAGCGGGACCGACAGATACG.

This clone has ten or more counts. The CDR3 bases that were read are TGCGCCAGCAGCTTCCACTACAATGAG. Translating gives CASSFHYNE. The whole CDR3 protein reads CASSFHYNEQFF. V gene TRBV5-1 combines with J gene TRBJ2-1; D gene ambiguous. The read stops 3 residues short of the end of the CDR3; the missing end is completed from the germline J gene. The V and J ends lost 2 bases and 3 bases respectively, with 3 bases between them. Germline V lookup: CDR1 SGHRS, CDR2 YFSETQ. The CDR3 is 12 amino acids.

This clone was detected ten times or more. The read halts 3 residues ahead of the CDR3 end, with the missing end drawn from the germline J gene. The chain uses TRBV11-2 and TRBJ2-7, with 8 bases that match TRBD1. The germline CDR1 and CDR2 sequences are SGHAT and FQNNGV. CDR3 length: 13 amino acids. Trimming took 8 bases from V and 2 from J; bases not matched to a gene: 5. The CDR3 bases that were read are TGTGCCAGCGGGGACAGGAGGACCTACGAG. Translating it yields CASGDRRTYE. The complete CDR3 reads CASGDRRTYEQYF.

This clone showed up many times. CDR3 DNA (partial): TGTGCCAGCAGTCTATTATACAGTGGTGGCGTTGGC. The encoded protein is CASSLLYSGGVG. The entire CDR3 is CASSLLYSGGVGYTF. The V call is TRBV2, the J call TRBJ1-2; no definite D call. The DNA ends 3 residues before the CDR3 does, and the rest of the CDR3 is filled in from the germline J gene. The CDR3 has 15 amino acids. Germline V gene sequence: CDR1 SNHLY, CDR2 FYNNEI. V was trimmed by 5 bases and J by 7 bases, leaving 20 bases between them. Supplemented by reference TRBV2 and TRBJ1-2, the full variable domain reads EPEVTQTPSHQVTQMGQEVILRCVPISNHLYFYWYRQILGQKVEFLVSFYNNEISEKSEIFDDQFSVERPDGSNFTLKIRSTKLEDSAMYFCASSLLYSGGVGYTFGSGTRLTVV.